One T cell receptor (beta chain) is described in this entry. The antigen is unknown. These data come from a study of T cells expressing NK-cell markers. Across the whole study: The TCR beta repertoires were obtained from sorted CD3+CD56+NKG2C+, CD3+CD56+NKG2C- and CD3+CD56-NKG2C+ T cells. Seven donors tested HCMV-seropositive and one tested seronegative among the eight sequenced.

A 5'RACE template switching approach incorporating UMIs was used to make TCR beta cDNA. TCRdb re-called the 5' RACE reads and gives one entry per CDR3 protein, without DNA. This table holds some 150,000 distinct CDR3 sequences. Germline V gene data show CDR1 as SGHAT and CDR2 as FQNNGV. The CDR3 is made up of 15 amino acids. Study observations and caveats: The dominant NKG2C+ clonotypes represented about 1.0-7.0% of CD8+ T cells in more than five donors.

The TCR sequence derives from a man between 18 and 29 years old in good health. The chain carries TRBV11-2 and TRBJ2-1; TCRdb reports TRBD1, a call that lacks DNA to check it against. Specimen: blood T cells: a sorted CD56 or NKG2C T cell subset, CD4+ or CD8+ T cells, or bulk PBMC T cells (not recorded which). The CDR3 sequence is CASSSTGTLYNEQFF.